What follows are 28 T cell receptor beta chains derived from one specimen sequenced in a study of OX40 agonist ivuxolimab in advanced cancers. Assay: immunoSEQ multiplex PCR; the TCRdb copy retains only in-frame clones and omits some. Of almost 65,000 clones listed, around 83% are singletons. Specimen: CD4+ or CD8+ T cells sorted from blood, collected in a trial of the OX40 agonist ivuxolimab. All receptors derive from an adult with an advanced solid tumor such as melanoma, head and neck, liver or kidney cancer.

The chain joins TRBV5-4 to TRBJ1-4, with unresolved D. V gave up 2 bases and J gave up 6 bases, with 11 bases separating them. The CDR3 has 14 amino acids. In germline, CDR1 is SGHNT, CDR2 YYREEE (reference sequence). CDR3 protein: CASSFLSQDEKLFF. The DNA of the CDR3 is TGTGCCAGCAGCTTTTTGAGTCAGGATGAAAAACTGTTTTTT.

The chain recombines TRBV6-1 with TRBJ1-1; D is unresolved. Trimming shortened V by 2 bases and J by 3 bases, and 10 bases separated the two germline ends. The germline CDR1 and CDR2 sequences are MNHNS and SASEGT. The CDR3 consists of 14 residues. The CDR3 protein is CASSEKGGHTEAFF. Written as DNA, the CDR3 is TGTGCCAGCAGTGAAAAAGGCGGACACACTGAAGCTTTCTTT.

This clone has a single count. The genes are TRBV18 and TRBJ2-7; tentative D call: TRBD2 (5 bases). Germline V gives CDR1 KGHSH, CDR2 LQKENI. Between the trimmed V and J ends, which lost 2 bases and 2 bases, there was a span of 16 bases. The CDR3 contains 16 residues. CDR3 DNA sequence: TGTGCCAGCTCACCAATGGGAGCTAGCAACGCCTACGAGCAGTACTTC. Its protein is CASSPMGASNAYEQYF.

This chain links TRBV7-2 with TRBJ2-7; D unresolved. This CDR3 region has 11 residues. CDR1 and CDR2 from the germline V gene are SGHTA and FQGNSA. The V gene lost 10 bases and the J gene lost 5 bases, with 12 bases spanning the gap. The CDR3 region is CATAGYDEQYF. The CDR3 bases are TGTGCCACCGCCGGCTACGACGAGCAGTACTTC.

The rearrangement uses TRBV4-1 and TRBJ2-7, with TRBD2 identical over 7 bases. The germline CDR1 and CDR2 sequences are MGHRA and YSYEKL. V was pared by 0 bases and J by 5 bases, with 13 bases of the junction left unmatched. This CDR3 has 17 residues. CDR3 nucleotide sequence: TGCGCCAGCAGCCAAGAAACGTTCGGGAGGCCCTTAGACGAGCAGTACTTC. Its translation is CASSQETFGRPLDEQYF.

The V call is TRBV6-6, the J call TRBJ1-3, with 9 bases that match TRBD1. Germline trimming cut 5 bases from V and 3 bases from J; bases unmatched to any gene: 8. The germline V gene has CDR1 MNHNY and CDR2 SVGAGI (reference sequence). The CDR3 has 16 residues. CDR3 region: CASSRLTGGFGNTIYF. CDR3 bases: TGTGCCAGCAGTCGCCTCACAGGGGGCTTTGGAAACACCATATATTTT.

This chain links TRBV5-6 with TRBJ1-2, with 8 bases lining up with TRBD1. Per the germline V gene, CDR1 is SGHDT and CDR2 is YYEEEE. The CDR3 is made up of 13 amino acids. V shed 0 bases and J 8 bases; nucleotides not matched to a gene: 3. Written as DNA, the CDR3 is TGTGCCAGCAGCTTGGGGACAGGGCCCGGCTACACCTTC. Translated: CASSLGTGPGYTF.

The chain combines TRBV7-3 with TRBJ2-2; 8 bases fit TRBD1. The germline V gene has CDR1 SGHTA and CDR2 FQGTGA. V gave up 5 bases and J gave up 2 bases; unmatched junction bases: 4. This CDR3 has 15 residues. CDR3 nucleotides: TGTGCCAGCAGCCTCCAGGGGGCAAACACCGGGGAGCTGTTTTTT. Its translation: CASSLQGANTGELFF.

This clone has only a few counts. CDR3 in DNA: TGTGCCGTAACGACGGGCCCCTTCTTCGGCTACACCTTC. It specifies CAVTTGPFFGYTF. V usage is TRBV7-9 and J usage is TRBJ1-2; D is uncertain. The V and J ends lost 11 bases and 8 bases respectively, with 21 bases between them. This CDR3 has 13 amino acids. From germline, CDR1 is SEHNR and CDR2 FQNEAQ (reference sequence).

V is TRBV5-4 and J is TRBJ2-1; D is uncertain. Germline values: CDR1 SGHNT, CDR2 YYREEE (reference sequence). The CDR3 extends over 13 amino acids. V lost 2 bases and J lost 9, with 12 bases in between. For the CDR3, the DNA is TGTGCCAGCAGCTTAGGCTCTGTCCGTGAGCAGTTCTTC. Amino acid sequence: CASSLGSVREQFF.

DNA of the CDR3: TGCGCCAGCAGTGAGTCGTTGAAGGGGGGGCAGTTCTTC. It codes for CASSESLKGGQFF. The rearrangement links TRBV10-1 to TRBJ2-1; D possibly uses TRBD1 or TRBD2 (6 bases each). CDR1 is WNHNN, CDR2 SYGVQD, per germline (reference sequence). The CDR3 runs 13 residues. The V end was cut by 0 bases, the J end by 12 bases, with 12 bases between.

This sequence joins TRBV2 and TRBJ1-2, with D possibly TRBD1 on 6 matching bases. CDR1 is SNHLY and CDR2 is FYNNEI in the germline V gene. Trimming pared 10 bases from V and 5 bases from J, leaving 17 bases between. The CDR3 spans 13 residues. CDR3 DNA sequence: TGTGCCACCCGACAGGAGGGGGGGTATGGCTACACCTTC. Translation gives CATRQEGGYGYTF. Filled out from reference TRBV2 and TRBJ1-2, the complete variable domain reads EPEVTQTPSHQVTQMGQEVILRCVPISNHLYFYWYRQILGQKVEFLVSFYNNEISEKSEIFDDQFSVERPDGSNFTLKIRSTKLEDSAMYFCATRQEGGYGYTFGSGTRLTVV.

The chain is built from TRBV5-4 and TRBJ2-5; tentatively, D is TRBD2 (6 bases). Trimming removed 9 bases at V and 5 bases at J, with 23 bases between. The CDR3 covers 15 residues. CDR1 is SGHNT, CDR2 YYREEE, per germline (reference sequence). DNA of the CDR3: TGTGCCATCACCCCCCCTAACACGGGGGTGGAGACCCAGTACTTC. Its translation is CAITPPNTGVETQYF.

The V and J genes are TRBV21-1 and TRBJ2-7; the D call of TRBD1 is as the table states it, not checked on the DNA. TRBV21-1 is a pseudogene. The CDR3 covers 15 residues. The CDR3, as DNA: TGTGCCAGCAGAAACTCCCGACAGGGGGACCACGAGCAGTACTTC. It yields the protein CASRNSRQGDHEQYF.

The gene calls are TRBV2 and TRBJ2-7, with D maybe TRBD2 (5 bases). V dropped 5 bases and J dropped 1 base, with 15 bases sitting between them. Germline V gene data show CDR1 as SNHLY and CDR2 as FYNNEI. The CDR3 is 15 residues long. CDR3 region: CASSRTWVSSYEQYF. CDR3 sequence (DNA): TGTGCCAGCAGTAGGACTTGGGTATCGTCCTACGAGCAGTACTTC. Using reference TRBV2 and TRBJ2-7 for the parts outside the CDR3, the full variable domain is EPEVTQTPSHQVTQMGQEVILRCVPISNHLYFYWYRQILGQKVEFLVSFYNNEISEKSEIFDDQFSVERPDGSNFTLKIRSTKLEDSAMYFCASSRTWVSSYEQYFGPGTRLTVT.

In this sample, this clone turned up a few times. The V call is TRBV30, the J call TRBJ1-5; D remains ambiguous. This CDR3 region has 13 residues. The germline V and J ends were trimmed by 0 bases and 7 bases, with 10 bases remaining between them. From germline, CDR1 is GTSNPN and CDR2 SVGIG (reference sequence). The DNA of the CDR3 is TGTGCCTGGAGTGTACAGAGGGAACAGCCCCAGCATTTT. Its translation: CAWSVQREQPQHF. The full variable domain, its missing parts supplied by reference TRBV30 and TRBJ1-5, is SQTIHQWPATLVQPVGSPLSLECTVEGTSNPNLYWYRQAAGRGLQLLFYSVGIGQISSEVPQNLSASRPQDRQFILSSKKLLLSDSGFYLCAWSVQREQPQHFGDGTRLSIL.

The chain joins TRBV10-2 to TRBJ1-5; maybe TRBD1 (6 bases). Germline CDR1 reads WSHSY; CDR2 reads SAAADI. This CDR3 is 14 amino acids long. Deletions cut 6 bases from V and 9 bases from J, with 18 bases between. The CDR3 nucleotides read TGCGCCAGCAGCGAGAGACAGGTCGGTTTGCCCCAGCATTTT. This gives the protein CASSERQVGLPQHF.

The V gene is TRBV6-6, the J gene TRBJ2-1, with 9 bases identical to TRBD2. With V trimmed by 6 bases and J by 4 bases, 10 bases remained unmatched. Germline V gives CDR1 MNHNY, CDR2 SVGAGI (reference sequence). The CDR3 spans 16 residues. CDR3 in amino acids: CASSPGSSGRYNEQFF. CDR3 nucleotides: TGTGCCAGCAGCCCAGGGTCAAGCGGGAGGTACAATGAGCAGTTCTTC.

V and J are TRBV5-6 and TRBJ1-1, with TRBD1 identical over 9 bases. Germline V lookup: CDR1 SGHDT, CDR2 YYEEEE. Germline trimming cut 7 bases from V and 10 bases from J; bases unmatched to any gene: 14. CDR3 length: 14 amino acids. The CDR3 region is CASRFIKQGARAFF. CDR3 in DNA: TGTGCCAGCCGTTTTATTAAACAGGGGGCAAGAGCTTTCTTT.

This chain joins TRBV10-2 and TRBJ1-1, with D possibly matching TRBD1 (6 bases). V was pared by 6 bases and J by 6 bases, with 14 bases between. The germline V gene encodes CDR1 WSHSY and CDR2 SAAADI. CDR3 size: 13 residues. In DNA, the CDR3 is TGCGCCAGCAGAAAGGGGGGGGCCTCTGAAGCTTTCTTT. This codes for CASRKGGASEAFF.

The count of this clone is one. The chain combines TRBV10-3 with TRBJ2-2; 8 nucleotides match TRBD1. The CDR3 is made up of 14 amino acids. Germline CDR1 is ENHRY and CDR2 is SYGVKD. V dropped 11 bases and J dropped 4; count of bases not matched to a gene: 9. This CDR3 reads CAVSGTGGTGELFF. For the CDR3, the DNA is TGTGCCGTCTCCGGGACAGGAGGCACCGGGGAGCTGTTTTTT.

The chain carries TRBV20-1 and TRBJ2-1, with D uncertain. Germline V lookup: CDR1 DFQATT, CDR2 SNEGSKA (reference sequence). CDR3 length equals 11 residues. Trimming took 6 bases from V and 9 from J, leaving 12 bases between them. The CDR3 sequence: CSARVLGEQFF. Written as DNA, the CDR3 is TGCAGTGCCCGGGTTTTAGGTGAGCAGTTCTTC.

J is TRBJ1-6 and V is TRBV2; D may be TRBD1 (6 bases). CDR1 is SNHLY, CDR2 FYNNEI, per germline. V dropped 6 bases and J dropped 9 bases, with 12 bases sitting between them. This CDR3 comprises 13 residues. CDR3 protein: CASRNLGGSPLHF. CDR3 sequence (DNA): TGTGCCAGCAGAAACTTAGGGGGTTCACCCCTCCACTTT.

J is TRBJ1-5 and V is TRBV10-3; TRBD1 is a possible D gene (5 bases). CDR1 is ENHRY and CDR2 is SYGVKD in the germline V gene. This CDR3 comprises 17 residues. The V and J ends lost 11 bases and 0 bases respectively, with 23 bases between them. CDR3 sequence (DNA): TGTGCCTCTCCGGGACCAAGGAACTGGTGTAGCAATCAGCCCCAGCATTTT. This sequence encodes CASPGPRNWCSNQPQHF.

The genes are TRBV9 and TRBJ1-1, with a weak D call TRBD1 (5 bases). The CDR3 loop spans 13 amino acids. Germline values: CDR1 SGDLS, CDR2 YYNGEE. Trimming removed 7 bases at V and 1 base at J, with 11 bases between. For the CDR3, the DNA is TGTGCCAGCGGACCAACAGGGAACACTGAAGCTTTCTTT. Its translation is CASGPTGNTEAFF.

This rearrangement joins TRBV5-1 to TRBJ1-2; D call uncertain. Germline assignment: CDR1 SGHRS and CDR2 YFSETQ. V shed 7 bases and J shed 1 base, with 14 bases lying between them. There are 14 residues in the CDR3. The CDR3 sequence: CASRTEPLNYGYTF. CDR3 nucleotide sequence: TGCGCCAGCCGGACCGAGCCCCTTAACTATGGCTACACCTTC.

This clone turned up a few times. The chain employs TRBV10-2 and TRBJ1-4, with D unclear. The V gene lost 6 bases and the J gene lost 5 bases, with 10 bases spanning the gap. Germline V lookup: CDR1 WSHSY, CDR2 SAAADI. The CDR3 sequence is 13 residues long. CDR3 DNA: TGCGCCAGCAGCCGAGGCACGAATGAAAAACTGTTTTTT. Protein product: CASSRGTNEKLFF.

This chain joins TRBV29-1 and TRBJ1-3; 8 nucleotides match TRBD1. This CDR3 is 14 amino acids long. Losses at the gene ends were 4 bases for V and 0 bases for J; bases not matched to a gene: 2. Germline CDR1 and CDR2: SQVTM and ANQGSEA. Here the CDR3 reads CSVADRDSGNTIYF. The CDR3 nucleotides read TGCAGCGTTGCGGACAGGGACTCTGGAAACACCATATATTTT.